The 28 T cell receptor beta chains given below trace back to one sample, sequenced in a study of vaccination effects on CD4 cells after COVID-19. Here immunoSEQ multiplex PCR was the method, and the copy in TCRdb shows in-frame clones only, minus some. The table shows 20,000 to 30,000 clones, with about 75% occurring only once. Antigens for these TCRs are unknown. Expansion with viral peptide pools was applied to antigen-specific CD4+ T cells by the ViraFEST assay prior to sequencing. CD4+ T cell isolation took place after more than eight days of culture. It was two doses of either the BNT162b2 or mRNA-1273 vaccine that participants received. The material was CD4+ T cells from PBMCs cultured with SARS-CoV-2 spike peptides, obtained after COVID-19 vaccination. The receptors were sampled from a human donor who received a COVID-19 vaccine. Some clones in this sample may be carry-over from other donors' samples.

The chain recombines TRBV28 with TRBJ2-7; 9 nucleotides align to TRBD2. The V segment lost 7 bases and the J segment 1 base; nucleotides outside the gene matches: 11. The germline CDR1 and CDR2 sequences are MDHEN and SYDVKM. The CDR3 extends over 16 amino acids. CDR3 sequence: CASIGRLAGLSYEQYF. The CDR3, as DNA: TGTGCCAGCATAGGGCGGCTAGCGGGGTTATCCTACGAGCAGTACTTC.

The chain recombines TRBV7-9 with TRBJ2-2, with no clear D. The ends were cut back, 1 base at V and 7 bases at J, with 7 bases in the middle. CDR1 and CDR2 (germline): SEHNR, FQNEAQ (reference sequence). The length of the CDR3 is 13 residues. The CDR3 nucleotides are TGTGCCAGCAGCTTAGACGTAATCGGGGAGCTGTTTTTT. This codes for CASSLDVIGELFF.

The chain is built from TRBV24-1 and TRBJ1-5, with TRBD1 matching over 9 bases. The germline CDR1 and CDR2 sequences are KGHDR and SFDVKD. CDR3 length equals 16 residues. V lost 4 bases and J lost 6; bases outside the gene matches: 9. The CDR3 protein is CATSDGTGFLGQPQHF. CDR3 nucleotides: TGTGCCACCAGTGACGGGACAGGGTTCTTGGGTCAGCCCCAGCATTTT.

The rearrangement links TRBV7-3 to TRBJ1-6; weak D call: TRBD1 (5 bases). There are 12 residues in the CDR3. Looked up from germline, CDR1 is SGHTA and CDR2 is FQGTGA. V was shortened by 5 bases and J by 16 bases, with 15 bases between the two germline ends. This chain's CDR3 is CASSTGTGKLHF. The CDR3, as DNA: TGTGCCAGCAGCACAGGAACCGGGAAACTCCACTTT.

The V and J genes are TRBV6-1 and TRBJ2-4; D may be TRBD1 (5 bases). This CDR3 is 13 amino acids long. V was pared by 1 base and J by 4 bases, with 5 bases between. Germline loops: CDR1 MNHNS, CDR2 SASEGT. DNA for the CDR3: TGTGCCAGCAGTGAAGACAGGAAAAACATTCAGTACTTC. This encodes CASSEDRKNIQYF.

The chain couples TRBV19 to TRBJ1-6; 7 bases map to TRBD1. Trimming took 2 bases from V and 8 from J; bases not matched to a gene: 6. This CDR3 has 15 amino acids. Germline loops: CDR1 LNHDA, CDR2 SQIVND (reference sequence). The CDR3 nucleotides are TGTGCCAGTAGTATACGACAGGGAAGCGATTCACCCCTCCACTTT. It yields the protein CASSIRQGSDSPLHF.

This clone was detected once. The chain recombines TRBV30 with TRBJ1-5, with D tentatively TRBD1 (5 bases). The CDR3 has 13 residues. Trimming removed 3 bases at V and 3 bases at J, with 9 bases between. Germline V gene data show CDR1 as GTSNPN and CDR2 as SVGIG (reference sequence). CDR3 nucleotides: TGTGCCTGGAGCAGGGAGAACAATCAGCCCCAGCATTTT. This sequence encodes CAWSRENNQPQHF.

This clone was recorded a few times. This rearrangement joins TRBV30 to TRBJ2-3, with 8 nucleotides matching TRBD2. This CDR3 contains 14 residues. V shed 3 bases, J shed 5 bases, and the junction held 7 bases outside the gene matches. In germline, CDR1 is GTSNPN, CDR2 SVGIG (reference sequence). In nucleotides, the CDR3 is TGTGCCTGGAGCCCAGCGGGGGCTGGAGATACGCAGTATTTT. It specifies CAWSPAGAGDTQYF.

The chain has TRBV30 and TRBJ1-2, with D tentatively TRBD1 (5 bases). CDR3 size: 15 residues. Per germline, CDR1 GTSNPN and CDR2 SVGIG (reference sequence). Trimming took 4 bases from V and 2 from J, leaving 17 bases between them. CDR3 residues: CAWTSDGGTNYGYTF. CDR3 sequence (DNA): TGTGCCTGGACTTCGGATGGAGGGACGAACTATGGCTACACCTTC.

This clone was counted a single time. The rearrangement links TRBV7-3 to TRBJ2-2, with 8 bases fitting TRBD1. The V gene end was trimmed by 2 bases and the J gene end by 6 bases; junction bases not matched to a gene: 2. The CDR3 runs 14 residues. In germline, CDR1 is SGHTA, CDR2 FQGTGA. This CDR3 is CASSLSGGPGELFF. Written as DNA, the CDR3 is TGTGCCAGCAGCTTATCAGGGGGCCCCGGGGAGCTGTTTTTT. The full variable domain, completed using reference TRBV7-3 and TRBJ2-2, is GAGVSQTPSNKVTEKGKYVELRCDPISGHTALYWYRQSLGQGPEFLIYFQGTGAADDSGLPNDRFFAVRPEGSVSTLKIQRTERGDSAVYLCASSLSGGPGELFFGEGSRLTVL.

This clone was recorded only once. CDR3 nucleotides: TGTGCCCCGCGGGGCCACGAGCAGTACGTC. It codes for CAPRGHEQYV. The gene calls are TRBV27 and TRBJ2-7; maybe TRBD2 (6 bases). The germline CDR1 and CDR2 sequences are MNHEY and SMNVEV (reference sequence). The CDR3 has 10 amino acids. Deletions cut 11 bases from V and 5 bases from J, with 10 bases between.

The rearrangement uses TRBV6-6 and TRBJ1-5; TRBD1 aligns across 10 bases. With 5 bases clipped from V and 4 bases from J, the junction kept 11 bases outside the gene matches. Per the germline V gene, CDR1 is MNHNY and CDR2 is SVGAGI (reference sequence). This CDR3 has 17 amino acids. Written as DNA, the CDR3 is TGTGCCAGCAGTCCGTACGGGACAGGGGACGGGAATCAGCCCCAGCATTTT. Amino acids: CASSPYGTGDGNQPQHF.

As DNA, the CDR3 is TGTGCCAGCAGCTGCCACCCTACGGGGGGGACCTACGAGCAGTACGTC. Residues: CASSCHPTGGTYEQYV. The V and J genes are TRBV12-1 and TRBJ2-7; the table names TRBD2, a call not compared with the DNA. TRBV12-1 is marked as a pseudogene. This CDR3 has 16 residues.

This chain links TRBV7-3 with TRBJ2-3, with TRBD2 matching 12 bases. V lost 5 bases to trimming and J lost 3 bases; unmatched junction nucleotides: 6. This CDR3 comprises 16 residues. Germline assignment: CDR1 SGHTA and CDR2 FQGTGA. CDR3 coding DNA: TGTGCCAGCAGCCGGACCACTAGCGGGAGGACAGATACGCAGTATTTT. This codes for CASSRTTSGRTDTQYF.

This clone has just one count. The V and J genes are TRBV2 and TRBJ1-1; 7 nucleotides match TRBD1. The CDR3 totals 14 residues. The trim removed 4 bases at V and 6 bases at J, leaving 8 bases unmatched. Looked up from germline, CDR1 is SNHLY and CDR2 is FYNNEI. The DNA for the CDR3 is TGTGCCAGCAGTGGACAGGGCAGGGTATCTGAAGCTTTCTTT. Its protein product is CASSGQGRVSEAFF.

This clone was seen only a few times. This chain joins TRBV2 and TRBJ2-7, with 10 bases aligning to TRBD2. The CDR3 length is 15 residues. The J segment lost 0 bases and the V segment lost 6 bases, leaving 5 bases of the junction unmatched. Germline V lookup: CDR1 SNHLY, CDR2 FYNNEI. As DNA, the CDR3 is TGTGCCAGCAGCGTAGCGGGGGGCAGCTCCTACGAGCAGTACGTC. It yields the protein CASSVAGGSSYEQYV.

The genes are TRBV2 and TRBJ2-5; 9 nucleotides agree with TRBD2. This CDR3 comprises 15 residues. Germline V CDR1 and CDR2: SNHLY, FYNNEI. J was trimmed by 12 bases and V by 7 bases; bases with no gene match: 18. The CDR3 spells CASTPSQAGGPLKYF. The CDR3 coding sequence is TGTGCCAGCACCCCCTCCCAAGCGGGGGGCCCTCTCAAGTACTTC.

The chain couples TRBV7-3 to TRBJ1-2; no reliable D call. V was shortened by 5 bases and J by 2 bases, with 12 bases between the two germline ends. The CDR3 is 14 amino acids. The germline gives CDR1 SGHTA, CDR2 FQGTGA. The DNA for the CDR3 is TGTGCCAGCAGCCTAGGCCCGGAGAACTATGGCTACACCTTC. Encoded protein: CASSLGPENYGYTF.

The chain has TRBV11-3 and TRBJ2-2; D possibly uses TRBD1 or TRBD2 (5 bases each). The CDR3 covers 15 residues. V dropped 3 bases and J dropped 0 bases, with 8 bases sitting between them. Germline assignment: CDR1 SGHNT and CDR2 YENEEA. The CDR3 here is CASSFGTANTGELFF. CDR3 DNA sequence: TGTGCCAGCAGCTTCGGGACGGCGAACACCGGGGAGCTGTTTTTT.

The chain couples TRBV10-3 to TRBJ1-5, with TRBD1 as a possible D gene (6 bases). CDR3 length equals 14 residues. The ends were cut back, 3 bases at V and 4 bases at J, with 10 bases in the middle. Germline V gene data show CDR1 as ENHRY and CDR2 as SYGVKD. The CDR3 region has the DNA TGTGCCATCAGTGAACAGGGTACTAATCAGCCCCAGCATTTT. This encodes CAISEQGTNQPQHF.

This chain uses TRBV5-1 with TRBJ2-5; 8 positions match TRBD2. There are 16 residues in the CDR3. Germline CDR1 SGHRS, CDR2 YFSETQ. Trimming cost V 3 bases and J 2 bases; bases outside gene matches: 9. The CDR3 loop reads CASSSYRGGQQETQYF. Written as DNA, the CDR3 is TGCGCCAGCAGCTCGTACCGGGGGGGCCAGCAAGAGACCCAGTACTTC.

The V call is TRBV2, the J call TRBJ2-5, with 10 bases lining up with TRBD1. The CDR3 loop spans 15 amino acids. Germline V gene sequence: CDR1 SNHLY, CDR2 FYNNEI. Germline trimming cut 2 bases from V and 3 bases from J; bases unmatched to any gene: 3. CDR3 nucleotides: TGTGCCAGCAGTGAATCGACAGGGGGCGAAGAGACCCAGTACTTC. Translation: CASSESTGGEETQYF.

The V gene is TRBV20-1, the J gene TRBJ1-6; TRBD1 agrees at 8 bases. The CDR3 length is 14 residues. The ends lost 3 bases at V and 8 bases at J; junction bases unmatched: 6. CDR1 DFQATT and CDR2 SNEGSKA come from the germline V gene (reference sequence). The CDR3 DNA is TGCAGTGCTAGTACTCGACAGGGGTATTCACCCCTCCACTTT. Amino acid sequence: CSASTRQGYSPLHF.

The CDR3 is CASSVAGRDYEQFF. In nucleotides, the CDR3 is TGTGCCAGCAGCGTAGCAGGCAGGGATTATGAGCAGTTCTTC. This chain links TRBV9 with TRBJ2-1; weak D call: TRBD1 (5 bases). This CDR3 has 14 residues. The germline gives CDR1 SGDLS, CDR2 YYNGEE. V was cut by 0 bases and J by 8 bases, with 12 bases left in between.

The genes are TRBV6-6 and TRBJ1-2, with D perhaps TRBD1 (6 bases). CDR3 size: 14 residues. The V end lost 5 bases, the J end lost 4 bases, and 14 bases lay between the germline ends. The V gene's germline CDR1 is MNHNY and CDR2 SVGAGI (reference sequence). Written as DNA, the CDR3 is TGTGCCAGCAGTCTCACAGGGAACCCCTATGGCTACACCTTC. Translating it yields CASSLTGNPYGYTF.

The gene calls are TRBV12-3 or TRBV12-4 and TRBJ1-3, with D hard to call. Trimming shortened V by 3 bases and J by 4 bases, and 4 bases separated the two germline ends. The CDR3 totals 12 residues. CDR3 protein: CASSFDGNTIYF. For the CDR3, the DNA is TGTGCCAGCAGTTTCGACGGAAACACCATATATTTT.

This clone has a handful of counts. This chain uses TRBV21-1 with TRBJ2-7. TRBV21-1 constitutes a pseudogene. This CDR3 has 15 amino acids. DNA for the CDR3: TGTGCCAGCAGACAAGACAGACTAAAAACCTACGAGCAGTACGTC. As protein: CASRQDRLKTYEQYV.

V usage is TRBV5-1 and J usage is TRBJ1-2; 7 bases are a match to TRBD1. V gave up 6 bases and J gave up 3 bases; unmatched junction bases: 5. The CDR3 has 13 amino acids. The germline V gene has CDR1 SGHRS and CDR2 YFSETQ. The CDR3 bases are TGCGCCAGCACCAAAGACAGGGACTATGGCTACACCTTC. It specifies CASTKDRDYGYTF. The full variable domain, in which reference TRBV5-1 and TRBJ1-2 provide the parts outside the CDR3, is KAGVTQTPRYLIKTRGQQVTLSCSPISGHRSVSWYQQTPGQGLQFLFEYFSETQRNKGNFPGRFSGRQFSNSRSEMNVSTLELGDSALYLCASTKDRDYGYTFGSGTRLTVV.